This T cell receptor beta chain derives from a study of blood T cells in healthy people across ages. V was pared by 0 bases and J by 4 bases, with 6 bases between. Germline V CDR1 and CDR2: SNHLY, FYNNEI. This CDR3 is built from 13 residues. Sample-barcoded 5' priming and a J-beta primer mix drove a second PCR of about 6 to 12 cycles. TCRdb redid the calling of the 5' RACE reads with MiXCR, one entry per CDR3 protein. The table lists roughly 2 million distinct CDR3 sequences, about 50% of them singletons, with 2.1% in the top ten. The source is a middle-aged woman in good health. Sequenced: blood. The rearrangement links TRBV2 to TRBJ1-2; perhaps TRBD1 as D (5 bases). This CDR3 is CASSEADIYGYTF. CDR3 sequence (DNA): TGTGCCAGCAGTGAAGCGGACATCTATGGCTACACCTTC.